The rows below give T cell receptor beta chains drawn from one sample of a study of T cell responses to AZD1222 COVID-19 vaccine. Sequencing was performed with immunoSEQ multiplex PCR; in TCRdb, only in-frame clones are kept and a portion is missing. In the table there are roughly 84,000 clones, about 85% of which are singletons. This sample comprised peripheral blood, obtained on day 0 of AZD1222 vaccination. All receptors come from an adult in good health. Both conserved end residues are part of each CDR3. The order of the fields is J gene, V gene, clone size, D gene, CDR3 DNA, CDR3 protein. The D gene is left open where the match is weak. Size is stated for part of the rows, as once, few or many counts, or as a class when the clone is expanded.

J: TRBJ2-5; V: TRBV5-6; size: .; D: .; DNA: TGTGCCAGCAGCTCCAGAGGGGAAGGGTATCAAGAGACCCAGTACTTC; CDR3: CASSSRGEGYQETQYF
J: TRBJ2-5; V: TRBV12-3/TRBV12-4; size: .; D: TRBD2; DNA: TGTGCCAGCAGTTCGGCGGGGGGAGAGACCCAGTACTTC; CDR3: CASSSAGGETQYF
J: TRBJ1-5; V: TRBV6-5; size: .; D: .; DNA: TGTGCCACCCAGACAGGAGGCAATCAGCCCCAGCATTTT; CDR3: CATQTGGNQPQHF
J: TRBJ1-5; V: TRBV5-5; size: .; D: .; DNA: TGTGCCAGCAGCTTCGATTCGTGGGGAGATCAGCCCCAGCATTTT; CDR3: CASSFDSWGDQPQHF
J: TRBJ1-1; V: TRBV5-1; size: .; D: TRBD1; DNA: TGCGCCAGCTCTCGACAGGGCCCGAACACTGAAGCTTTCTTT; CDR3: CASSRQGPNTEAFF
J: TRBJ1-2; V: TRBV25-1; size: .; D: .; DNA: TGTGCCAGCAGCCCGCAAACTAACTATGGCTACACCTTC; CDR3: CASSPQTNYGYTF
J: TRBJ2-5; V: TRBV19; size: few; D: .; DNA: TGTGCCAGTAGTACCCAAGAGACCCAGTACTTC; CDR3: CASSTQETQYF
J: TRBJ2-1; V: TRBV7-2; size: .; D: .; DNA: TGTGCCAGCAGACCGGCGGGGACTTATTACAATGAGCAGTTCTTC; CDR3: CASRPAGTYYNEQFF
J: TRBJ1-6; V: TRBV25-1; size: .; D: .; DNA: TGTGCCAGCAGTGAATTGGCAGGGGCGACTAATTCACCCCTCCACTTT; CDR3: CASSELAGATNSPLHF
J: TRBJ1-5; V: TRBV19; size: .; D: .; DNA: TGTGCCAGTGGAGAAGCTAGCAATCAGCCCCAGCATTTT; CDR3: CASGEASNQPQHF
J: TRBJ2-5; V: TRBV7-9; size: few; D: TRBD2; DNA: TGTGCCAGCAGCCCCCCATTCGAGGGCGGGAGAGAAGAGACCCAGTACTTC; CDR3: CASSPPFEGGREETQYF
J: TRBJ1-2; V: TRBV19; size: .; D: .; DNA: TGTGCCAGTAGTATCTCCCCAGACCAGTATGGCTACACCTTC; CDR3: CASSISPDQYGYTF
J: TRBJ2-7; V: TRBV2; size: few; D: .; DNA: TGTGCCAGCAGTGAAGAGCGGGCCCCGGGAAGCGAGCAGTACTTC; CDR3: CASSEERAPGSEQYF
J: TRBJ1-1; V: TRBV19; size: .; D: TRBD1; DNA: TGTGCCAGTAGTTCCGACAGGGCTTCTGAAGCTTTCTTT; CDR3: CASSSDRASEAFF
J: TRBJ2-1; V: TRBV18; size: once; D: .; DNA: TGTGCCAGCTCACCACGGCAGAACTACAATGAGCAGTTCTTC; CDR3: CASSPRQNYNEQFF
J: TRBJ1-5; V: TRBV27; size: few; D: .; DNA: TGTGCCAGCAAATTATTGGCAGGGCAATATAGCAATCAGCCCCAGCATTTT; CDR3: CASKLLAGQYSNQPQHF
J: TRBJ2-5; V: TRBV24-1; size: .; D: TRBD2; DNA: TGTGCCACCAGTGATTCATCAGCGGGAGGATTGGAGACCCAGTACTTC; CDR3: CATSDSSAGGLETQYF
J: TRBJ2-2; V: TRBV18; size: .; D: .; DNA: TGTGCCAGCTCACCAATGAACACCGGGGAGCTGTTTTTT; CDR3: CASSPMNTGELFF
J: TRBJ2-1; V: TRBV3-1/TRBV3-2; size: few; D: TRBD2; DNA: TGTGCCAGCAGCCAAGGGCTAGCGGAGTTAGGAACGAATGAGCAGTTCTTC; CDR3: CASSQGLAELGTNEQFF
J: TRBJ2-5; V: TRBV6-5; size: .; D: TRBD2; DNA: TGTGCCAGCAGAGCAACCCGACTAGCTTCAGAGACCCAGTACTTC; CDR3: CASRATRLASETQYF
J: TRBJ1-1; V: TRBV11-2; size: once; D: .; DNA: TGTGCCAGCAGCAAACCCCCGGGGTTGGATGAAGCTTTCTTT; CDR3: CASSKPPGLDEAFF
J: TRBJ1-2; V: TRBV14; size: .; D: .; DNA: TGTGCCAGCAGCCGTACCCAGTGGGGCTACACCTTC; CDR3: CASSRTQWGYTF
J: TRBJ2-3; V: TRBV7-7; size: once; D: TRBD2; DNA: TGTGCTAGCAGCCGGGGGGGGGACACCATCACAGATACGCAGTATTTT; CDR3: CASSRGGDTITDTQYF
J: TRBJ1-6; V: TRBV7-9; size: few; D: .; DNA: TGTGCCAGCAGCTTAGAGGATTCACCCCTCCACTTT; CDR3: CASSLEDSPLHF
J: TRBJ2-1; V: TRBV27; size: .; D: .; DNA: TGTGCCAGCATTGGTCCCGGGACGGCCGACTCCTACAATGAGCAGTTCTTC; CDR3: CASIGPGTADSYNEQFF
J: TRBJ2-5; V: TRBV27; size: .; D: TRBD2; DNA: TGTGCCAGCACTCCCTCCGGGGGCGGGAGGGAGACCCAGTACTTC; CDR3: CASTPSGGGRETQYF
J: TRBJ1-4; V: TRBV2; size: .; D: TRBD1; DNA: TGTGCCAGCATCGGAGGGGGCGGTGAAAAACTGTTTTTT; CDR3: CASIGGGGEKLFF
J: TRBJ2-2; V: TRBV19; size: few; D: .; DNA: TGTGCCAGTAGTATAAGGGGAGCGGGCTTTGGCACCGGGGAGCTGTTTTTT; CDR3: CASSIRGAGFGTGELFF
J: TRBJ2-7; V: TRBV6-5; size: .; D: TRBD1; DNA: TGTGCCAGCAAACGGGACAGAGGGCACGAGCAGTACTTC; CDR3: CASKRDRGHEQYF
J: TRBJ2-1; V: TRBV5-4; size: .; D: .; DNA: TGTGCCAGCAGCTTGGCCGCGCAGGGGAATGAGCAGTTCTTC; CDR3: CASSLAAQGNEQFF
J: TRBJ1-1; V: TRBV30; size: .; D: .; DNA: TGTGCCTGGAGAGTGGGTACCTTGAGGACTGAAGCTTTCTTT; CDR3: CAWRVGTLRTEAFF
J: TRBJ1-6; V: TRBV7-9; size: .; D: TRBD1; DNA: TGTGCCAGCAGCTCACAGGGGAAGGATTCACCCCTCCACTTT; CDR3: CASSSQGKDSPLHF
J: TRBJ1-1; V: TRBV29-1; size: .; D: .; DNA: TGCAGCGTGCAAAAATCATGGCCAACTGAAGCTTTCTTT; CDR3: CSVQKSWPTEAFF